The clone carrying this T cell receptor (beta chain) was seen a few times. The antigen remains undetermined. J gave up 1 base and V 6 bases, and 4 bases lay outside the gene matches. The CDR3 consists of 14 residues. Per germline, CDR1 MGHRA and CDR2 YSYEKL. The source of the sample is a study of T-cell memory formation after mild COVID-19. Notes on the study in general: Researchers report contracting CD4+ clones mostly in CM and EM, with CD8+ clones in EMRA. Memory cells collected pre-infection included some clones that later responded, suggesting cross-reactive memory joined.

TCRdb ran MiXCR on the 5' RACE reads and lists one entry per CDR3 protein. The sample has 580,000 or so distinct CDR3 sequences; roughly a sixth are singletons. This chain connects TRBV4-1 to TRBJ2-3, with 7 bases identical to TRBD2. This TCR was recovered from an adult woman who had mild COVID-19 (a few samples of this study predate the infection). Cell type and time point are not known. The specimen was PBMCs or a T cell subset sorted from them (not recorded which). The CDR3 here is CASSNLAGTDTQYF. CDR3 bases: TGCGCCAGCAGTAATCTAGCGGGCACAGATACGCAGTATTTT.